This record looks at one T cell receptor (beta chain) sequence and its context. Its target is not known. The sample originates from a study of cytotoxic CD8 clonotypes in ibrutinib-treated CLL. Study-wide results and limits: Public clonotypes were rare and shrank or held steady on treatment. Having risen at ibrutinib response, clonality had fallen back toward baseline by progression.

TCRdb's copy holds only in-frame clones and misses some; the assay was immunoSEQ multiplex PCR. The sample carries roughly 150,000 clones, about three quarters recorded once. The authors obtained roughly 1.8 micrograms of genomic DNA from cryopreserved PBMCs for TCR beta libraries. V was clipped by 3 bases and J by 7 bases; unmatched bases: 6. Germline V lookup: CDR1 LNHDA, CDR2 SQIVND (reference sequence). This CDR3 spans 14 amino acids. This sequence originates from a human donor with chronic lymphocytic leukemia. The chain uses TRBV19 and TRBJ1-2; 9 positions agree with TRBD1. Sequenced here: PBMCs, sampled after 24 months of ibrutinib treatment. DNA of the CDR3: TGTGCCAGTAGTATCCTGGACAGGGGTGGTGGCTACACCTTC. Amino acid sequence: CASSILDRGGGYTF.